The 28 T cell receptor beta chains reported below all come from one sample, sequenced in a study of shared clonotypes between healthy human individuals. Terminally differentiated effector memory CD45RA+ cells were excluded by CCR7 positive selection of CD45RO-negative cells. The assay was immunoSEQ multiplex PCR, and TCRdb's table has in-frame clones only and misses some. This sample yields under 1 million clones, of which more than 85% are seen a single time; about 25% belongs to the top ten. Sequences were obtained from naive CD8+ T cells sorted from blood. Receptors originate from a man between 25 and 39 years old in good health.

J is TRBJ2-3 and V is TRBV28; 8 bases map to TRBD2. Germline V gene data show CDR1 as MDHEN and CDR2 as SYDVKM. This CDR3 has 16 residues. Unmatched junction bases numbered 6, after V lost 4 bases and J lost 0 bases. Here the CDR3 DNA reads TGTGCCAGCAGTTCTCTAGCGGGCCACAGCACAGATACGCAGTATTTT. This codes for CASSSLAGHSTDTQYF. The entire variable domain, with the rest obtained from reference TRBV28 and TRBJ2-3, is as follows: DVKVTQSSRYLVKRTGEKVFLECVQDMDHENMFWYRQDPGLGLRLIYFSYDVKMKEKGDIPEGYSVSREKKERFSLILESASTNQTSMYLCASSSLAGHSTDTQYFGPGTRLTVL.

The chain couples TRBV11-2 to TRBJ2-7; TRBD1 matches 7 bases. This CDR3 is built from 15 residues. V dropped 1 base and J dropped 3; count of bases not matched to a gene: 6. Per the germline V gene, CDR1 is SGHAT and CDR2 is FQNNGV. The CDR3 protein is CASSLGTGPLYEQYF. The CDR3 DNA reads TGTGCCAGCAGCTTAGGGACAGGCCCCCTCTACGAGCAGTACTTC.

The chain is built from TRBV10-3 and TRBJ2-7; 10 bases map to TRBD2. The CDR3 sequence is 16 residues long. Germline V CDR1 and CDR2: ENHRY, SYGVKD. V was clipped by 3 bases and J by 2 bases; unmatched bases: 7. The DNA for the CDR3 is TGTGCCATCAGTGATTCCGGGACTAGCGATCCCTACGAGCAGTACTTC. Translating it yields CAISDSGTSDPYEQYF.

The genes are TRBV10-3 and TRBJ2-7; unclear D gene. V lost 6 bases and J lost 2, with 8 bases in between. CDR3 length equals 12 residues. Germline V lookup: CDR1 ENHRY, CDR2 SYGVKD. The DNA of the CDR3 is TGTGCCATCAGCCCTCAGACCTACGAGCAGTACTTC. It specifies CAISPQTYEQYF.

Concerning this clone itself: Other DNA sequences in the same sample also yield this CDR3. V gene TRBV29-1 combines with J gene TRBJ2-1; D might be TRBD1 or TRBD2, each matching 6 bases. V gave up 2 bases and J gave up 10 bases, with 12 bases separating them. Germline V gene data show CDR1 as SQVTM and CDR2 as ANQGSEA. The CDR3 runs to 12 residues. The CDR3 coding sequence is TGCAGCGTTGAACTAGGGGGGAACGAGCAGTTCTTC. Translated: CSVELGGNEQFF.

V usage is TRBV5-1 and J usage is TRBJ2-5; 9 bases align to TRBD2. The CDR3 consists of 16 residues. Germline CDR1 SGHRS, CDR2 YFSETQ. V lost 4 bases to trimming and J lost 0 bases; unmatched junction nucleotides: 7. Written as DNA, the CDR3 is TGCGCCAGCAGCCCAATTCTAGCGGGATACCAAGAGACCCAGTACTTC. Amino acid sequence: CASSPILAGYQETQYF.

This clone was seen once. The chain combines TRBV6-5 with TRBJ2-7, with 10 nucleotides matching TRBD2. V lost 7 bases, J lost 7 bases, and 7 bases stayed unmatched. The germline CDR1 and CDR2 sequences are MNHEY and SVGAGI. CDR3 size: 13 residues. Here the CDR3 DNA reads TGTGCCAGCACCGTAGCGGGAGGAGATGAGCAGTACTTC. Protein: CASTVAGGDEQYF.

This clone has only a few counts. The chain is built from TRBV7-9 and TRBJ1-5, with D tentatively TRBD1 (6 bases). V gave up 4 bases and J gave up 8 bases, with 12 bases separating them. The V gene's germline CDR1 is SEHNR and CDR2 FQNEAQ (reference sequence). The CDR3 sequence is 13 residues long. CDR3 in DNA: TGTGCCAGCAGCTCAGTAGGGGGAGAGCCCCAGCATTTT. This codes for CASSSVGGEPQHF.

The rearrangement uses TRBV28 and TRBJ2-1; 7 nucleotides line up with TRBD2. The germline V gene has CDR1 MDHEN and CDR2 SYDVKM. The CDR3 sequence is 15 residues long. The V gene end was trimmed by 3 bases and the J gene end by 3 bases; junction bases not matched to a gene: 5. CDR3 DNA sequence: TGTGCCAGCAGTTTGGGCGGGAGTGTCTACAATGAGCAGTTCTTC. Encoded protein: CASSLGGSVYNEQFF. Combining the CDR3 with reference TRBV28 and TRBJ2-1 gives the whole variable domain DVKVTQSSRYLVKRTGEKVFLECVQDMDHENMFWYRQDPGLGLRLIYFSYDVKMKEKGDIPEGYSVSREKKERFSLILESASTNQTSMYLCASSLGGSVYNEQFFGPGTRLTVL.

The V gene is TRBV9, the J gene TRBJ2-5, with TRBD2 identical over 11 bases. Germline V gives CDR1 SGDLS, CDR2 YYNGEE. CDR3 length: 15 residues. Unmatched junction bases numbered 3, after V lost 0 bases and J lost 5 bases. In DNA form, the CDR3 reads TGTGCCAGCAGCGTAGGCGCTAGCGGGAGGGAGACCCAGTACTTC. The encoded protein is CASSVGASGRETQYF.

The chain uses TRBV9 and TRBJ2-2; D is possibly TRBD2 (6 bases). Trimming removed 3 bases from V and 4 bases from J, with 16 bases in between. CDR3 length equals 16 residues. In germline, CDR1 is SGDLS, CDR2 YYNGEE. The CDR3 sequence is CASSASGLTLTGELFF. CDR3 coding DNA: TGTGCCAGCAGCGCTTCGGGACTCACCCTCACCGGGGAGCTGTTTTTT. The complete variable domain, with remaining parts taken from reference TRBV9 and TRBJ2-2, reads DSGVTQTPKHLITATGQRVTLRCSPRSGDLSVYWYQQSLDQGLQFLIQYYNGEERAKGNILERFSAQQFPDLHSELNLSSLELGDSALYFCASSASGLTLTGELFFGEGSRLTVL.

This chain connects TRBV29-1 to TRBJ2-2; D might be TRBD2 (5 bases). Trimming cost V 5 bases and J 5 bases, with 9 bases left between them. CDR1 is SQVTM, CDR2 ANQGSEA, per germline. The CDR3 is 12 residues long. The CDR3 nucleotides read TGCAGCGTTTATAGAGGGACCGGGGAGCTGTTTTTT. It is translated as CSVYRGTGELFF.

The chain uses TRBV28 and TRBJ2-5, with D unclear. Germline values: CDR1 MDHEN, CDR2 SYDVKM. V lost 4 bases, J lost 1 base, and 10 bases lay in between. The CDR3 is 14 residues long. The CDR3 nucleotides are TGTGCCAGCAGTTCGCCCCCTAGCCAAGAGACCCAGTACTTC. Protein product: CASSSPPSQETQYF.

The J gene is TRBJ2-1, the V gene TRBV4-1; D not resolved. CDR1 is MGHRA and CDR2 is YSYEKL in the germline V gene. V lost 0 bases, J lost 6 bases, and 9 bases lay in between. The CDR3 length is 14 residues. This CDR3 reads CASSQDTGPNEQFF. CDR3 in DNA: TGCGCCAGCAGCCAAGATACCGGGCCCAATGAGCAGTTCTTC.

Of note for this clone: Other DNA sequences in the same sample also yield this CDR3. The chain links TRBV9 to TRBJ2-3; unclear D gene. With 0 bases removed from V and 6 bases from J, the gap between germline ends came to 11 bases. Germline lookup yields CDR1 SGDLS and CDR2 YYNGEE. The CDR3 runs to 14 residues. CDR3 loop: CASSVEGLRDTQYF. In DNA, the CDR3 is TGTGCCAGCAGCGTAGAAGGGCTGCGGGATACGCAGTATTTT.

V and J are TRBV11-3 and TRBJ2-3; D might be TRBD1 (5 bases). Trimming removed 4 bases at V and 2 bases at J, with 13 bases between. Germline lookup yields CDR1 SGHNT and CDR2 YENEEA. The CDR3 is made up of 15 amino acids. The CDR3 reads CASSSTTAITDTQYF. In DNA, the CDR3 is TGTGCCAGCAGCTCGACGACAGCAATCACAGATACGCAGTATTTT.

The chain couples TRBV2 to TRBJ2-1; no clear D. The CDR3 runs 17 residues. Trimming removed 6 bases at V and 0 bases at J, with 18 bases between. Germline V gives CDR1 SNHLY, CDR2 FYNNEI. The CDR3 region is CASSPPNTGRSYNEQFF. The CDR3 bases are TGTGCCAGCAGCCCCCCTAATACGGGTCGCTCCTACAATGAGCAGTTCTTC.

The gene calls are TRBV2 and TRBJ2-6; no definite D call. V lost 7 bases and J lost 3, with 19 bases in between. CDR3 length: 17 residues. The V gene's germline CDR1 is SNHLY and CDR2 FYNNEI. CDR3 loop: CASTQSQVLLGANVLTF. The DNA of the CDR3 is TGTGCCAGCACCCAGAGTCAGGTTTTGCTTGGGGCCAACGTCCTGACTTTC.

The CDR3 DNA is TGTGCCAGCAGTTCGGAGAGGACAGGGTTGGACGAGCAGTACTTC. Protein: CASSSERTGLDEQYF. The rearrangement uses TRBV6-6 and TRBJ2-7, with 8 bases aligning to TRBD1. Germline loops: CDR1 MNHNY, CDR2 SVGAGI (reference sequence). The CDR3 length is 15 residues. The ends lost 4 bases at V and 5 bases at J; junction bases unmatched: 10.

The chain uses TRBV15 and TRBJ1-1; possibly TRBD1 for D (5 bases). This CDR3 has 14 amino acids. The V end was cut by 0 bases, the J end by 7 bases, with 12 bases between. CDR1 and CDR2 (germline): LNHNV, YYDKDF (reference sequence). The CDR3 reads CATSRDQGDLEAFF. In DNA, the CDR3 is TGTGCCACCAGCAGAGATCAGGGAGACCTTGAAGCTTTCTTT.

The chain is built from TRBV12-5 and TRBJ2-3; D is ambiguous. The CDR3 length is 15 residues. Germline CDR1 LGHNT, CDR2 FRNRAP. Trimming removed 5 bases from V and 1 base from J, with 13 bases in between. CDR3: CASGTDEFGTDTQYF. For the CDR3, the DNA is TGTGCTAGTGGTACGGACGAGTTCGGCACAGATACGCAGTATTTT.

The chain links TRBV6-1 to TRBJ2-7; TRBD1 agrees at 7 bases. Germline CDR1 is MNHNS and CDR2 is SASEGT. The J segment lost 2 bases and the V segment lost 4 bases, leaving 5 bases of the junction unmatched. This CDR3 is 14 amino acids long. Here the CDR3 DNA reads TGTGCCAGCAGTGTCTACAGGGGAACCTACGAGCAGTACTTC. Translating it yields CASSVYRGTYEQYF.

The chain uses TRBV27 and TRBJ2-1; D call uncertain. Germline lookup yields CDR1 MNHEY and CDR2 SMNVEV (reference sequence). The length of the CDR3 is 13 residues. Trimming shortened V by 10 bases and J by 0 bases, and 10 bases separated the two germline ends. CDR3 amino acids: CATKTLSYNEQFF. For the CDR3, the DNA is TGTGCCACCAAAACCCTCTCCTACAATGAGCAGTTCTTC.

The chain is built from TRBV28 and TRBJ2-3, with TRBD2 matching over 8 bases. CDR3 length: 15 amino acids. Germline CDR1 is MDHEN and CDR2 is SYDVKM. V was pared by 6 bases and J by 4 bases, with 9 bases of the junction left unmatched. This CDR3 is CASSPGTRSPDTQYF. The DNA for the CDR3 is TGTGCCAGCAGCCCCGGGACTAGATCCCCAGATACGCAGTATTTT.

The chain uses TRBV11-2 and TRBJ2-1; 13 bases agree with TRBD2. Per the germline V gene, CDR1 is SGHAT and CDR2 is FQNNGV. This CDR3 comprises 17 residues. With 5 bases clipped from V and 7 bases from J, the junction kept 11 bases outside the gene matches. DNA of the CDR3: TGTGCCAGCAGCCTAGGACTAGCGGGAGTACAACTTAATGAGCAGTTCTTC. Amino acids: CASSLGLAGVQLNEQFF.

The chain carries TRBV30 and TRBJ2-1; D not resolved. Looked up from germline, CDR1 is GTSNPN and CDR2 is SVGIG (reference sequence). The CDR3 has 13 residues. Trimming removed 1 base from V and 7 bases from J, with 11 bases in between. CDR3 loop: CAWSAGQVNEQFF. The CDR3 DNA is TGTGCCTGGAGTGCCGGGCAGGTGAATGAGCAGTTCTTC.

The rearrangement links TRBV9 to TRBJ1-1, with 8 bases lining up with TRBD1. The germline V gene encodes CDR1 SGDLS and CDR2 YYNGEE. The V and J ends lost 3 bases and 3 bases, in that order; junction bases with no gene match: 7. The CDR3 totals 15 residues. CDR3 nucleotide sequence: TGTGCCAGCAGCGGTCGGGACAGGCCGGACACTGAAGCTTTCTTT. Protein: CASSGRDRPDTEAFF.

The rearrangement uses TRBV28 and TRBJ1-2; unclear D gene. Trimming left V 3 bases short and J 4 bases short, with 12 bases between. This CDR3 is 14 amino acids long. Germline V gene sequence: CDR1 MDHEN, CDR2 SYDVKM. CDR3: CASSLGRATYGYTF. The CDR3 coding sequence is TGTGCCAGCAGTTTGGGTAGGGCGACCTATGGCTACACCTTC.